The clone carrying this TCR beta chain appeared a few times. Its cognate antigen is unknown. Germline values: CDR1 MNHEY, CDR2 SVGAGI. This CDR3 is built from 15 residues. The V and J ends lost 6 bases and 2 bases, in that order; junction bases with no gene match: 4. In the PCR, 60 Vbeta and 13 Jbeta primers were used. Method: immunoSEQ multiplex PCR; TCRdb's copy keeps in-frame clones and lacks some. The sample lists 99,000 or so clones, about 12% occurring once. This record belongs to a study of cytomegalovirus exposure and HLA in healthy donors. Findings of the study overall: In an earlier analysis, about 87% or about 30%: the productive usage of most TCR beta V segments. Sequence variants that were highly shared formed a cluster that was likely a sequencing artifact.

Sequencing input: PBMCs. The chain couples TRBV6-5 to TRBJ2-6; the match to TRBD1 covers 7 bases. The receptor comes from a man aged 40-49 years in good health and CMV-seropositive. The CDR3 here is CASRSGGTGANVLTF. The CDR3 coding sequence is TGTGCCAGCAGATCAGGGGGTACTGGGGCCAACGTCCTGACTTTC.